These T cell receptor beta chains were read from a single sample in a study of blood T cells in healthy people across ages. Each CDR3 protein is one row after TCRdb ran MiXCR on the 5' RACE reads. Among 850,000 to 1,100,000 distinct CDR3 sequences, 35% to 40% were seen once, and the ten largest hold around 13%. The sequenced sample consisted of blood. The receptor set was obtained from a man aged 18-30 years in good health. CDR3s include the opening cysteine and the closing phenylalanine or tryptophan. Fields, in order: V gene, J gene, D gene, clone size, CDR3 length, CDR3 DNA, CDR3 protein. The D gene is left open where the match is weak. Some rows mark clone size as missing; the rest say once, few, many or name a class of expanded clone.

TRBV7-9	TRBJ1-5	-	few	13	TGTGCCAGCAGCTTTATGGACAATCAGCCCCAGCATTTT	CASSFMDNQPQHF
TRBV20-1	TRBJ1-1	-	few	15	TGCAGTGCCGCGCGGGGTGGAGGCGTTAAGACTGAAGCTTTCTTT	CSAARGGGVKTEAFF
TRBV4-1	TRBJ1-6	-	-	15	TGCGCCAGCAGCCAAGATTTCGGGGTATCCTCACCCCTCCACTTT	CASSQDFGVSSPLHF
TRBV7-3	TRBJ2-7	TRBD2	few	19	TGTGCCAGCAGCACCAACCTGGGACTAGCGGGGGGATCCTACAATGAGCAGTACTTC	CASSTNLGLAGGSYNEQYF
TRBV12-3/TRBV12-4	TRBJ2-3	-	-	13	TGTGCCAGCAGTACTCGGACGTTAATAGAGTTGTATTTT	CASSTRTLIELYF
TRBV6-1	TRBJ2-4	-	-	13	TGTGCCAGCAGTGGGGTCAGCTACAATGAGCAGTACTTC	CASSGVSYNEQYF
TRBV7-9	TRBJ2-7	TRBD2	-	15	TGTGCCAGCAGCTCCGGGACTAAAAGCTCCTACGAGCAGTACTTC	CASSSGTKSSYEQYF
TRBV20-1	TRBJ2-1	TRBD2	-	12	TGCATCGTGGGGGGGGACTACAATGAGCAGTTCTTC	CIVGGDYNEQFF
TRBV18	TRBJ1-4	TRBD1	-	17	TGTGCCAGCTCACCATCCCTTACAGGGGCAACTAATGAAAAACTGTTTTTT	CASSPSLTGATNEKLFF
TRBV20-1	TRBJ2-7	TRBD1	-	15	TGCAGTGCTTTGACAGGGACAGAGTCCTACAATGAGCAGTACTTC	CSALTGTESYNEQYF
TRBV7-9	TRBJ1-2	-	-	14	TGTGCCAGCAGCTTGGATACAGCGGGCAGCGGCTACACCTTC	CASSLDTAGSGYTF
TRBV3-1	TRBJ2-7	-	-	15	TGTGCCAGCAGCCAAGATCGGGGCAGGGACTACGAGCAGTACTTC	CASSQDRGRDYEQYF
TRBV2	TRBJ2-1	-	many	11	TGTGCCAGCACAGGGGACAATGAGCAGTTCTTC	CASTGDNEQFF
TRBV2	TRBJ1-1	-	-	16	TGTGCCAGCAGTGAAGTGAAGGGGGTTATGAACACTGAAGCTTTCTTT	CASSEVKGVMNTEAFF
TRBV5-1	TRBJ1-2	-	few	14	TGCGCCAGCAGCCCCAGGACACCGCACTATGGCTACACCTTC	CASSPRTPHYGYTF
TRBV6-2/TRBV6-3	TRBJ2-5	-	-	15	TGTGCCAGCAGTTCAGCCGAGGGGACCGCGGGGACCCGGTACTTC	CASSSAEGTAGTRYF
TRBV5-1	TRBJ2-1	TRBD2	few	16	TGCGCCAGCAGCACAGCTAGCGGGGGGTTTTACAATGAGCAGTTCTTC	CASSTASGGFYNEQFF
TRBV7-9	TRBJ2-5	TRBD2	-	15	TGTGCCAGCAGCGATACGGGACTAGGGACAAATGAGCAGTACTTC	CASSDTGLGTNEQYF
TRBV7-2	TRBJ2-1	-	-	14	TGTGCCAGCAGCTCACCCAACGGGTGGGCTGAGCAGTTCTTC	CASSSPNGWAEQFF
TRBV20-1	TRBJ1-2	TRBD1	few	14	TGCAGTGCTAGAGTCGGGCAGGGGGTTTCTGGCTACACCTTC	CSARVGQGVSGYTF
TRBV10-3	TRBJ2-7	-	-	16	TGTGCCATCAGGATTTACAGGGACCCGGGCTCCTACGAGCAGTACTTC	CAIRIYRDPGSYEQYF
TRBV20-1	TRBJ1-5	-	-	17	TGCAGTGCCATAAGAGGGGGGGGAGAAAATATCAATCAGCCCCAGCATTTT	CSAIRGGGENINQPQHF
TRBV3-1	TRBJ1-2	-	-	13	TGTGCCAGCAGCCAAGTCTCACGGACTGGCTACACCTTC	CASSQVSRTGYTF
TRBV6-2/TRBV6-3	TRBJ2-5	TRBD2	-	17	TGTGCCAGCAGTCCCAGATATTCGGGACTAGAGGTAGAGACCCAGTACTTC	CASSPRYSGLEVETQYF
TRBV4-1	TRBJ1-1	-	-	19	TGCGCCAGCAGCCAAGACCGGGCATCTGGGGGGCCTATGAACACTGAAGCTTTCTTT	CASSQDRASGGPMNTEAFF
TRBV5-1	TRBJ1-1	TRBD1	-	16	TGCGCCAGCAGCGAGGCGGGACAGGGGATTGGCACTGAAGCTTTCTTT	CASSEAGQGIGTEAFF
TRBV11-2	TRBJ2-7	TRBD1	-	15	TGTGCCAGCAGCGATCGGACAGGGAGTTACTACGAGCAGTACTTC	CASSDRTGSYYEQYF
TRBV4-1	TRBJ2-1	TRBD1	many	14	TGCGCCAGCAGTCAGGACAGGATTTACAATGAGCAGTTCTTC	CASSQDRIYNEQFF
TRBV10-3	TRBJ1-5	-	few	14	TGTGCCATCAGTGACGAATATAGCAATCAGCCCCAGCATTTT	CAISDEYSNQPQHF
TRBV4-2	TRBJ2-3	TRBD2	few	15	TGTGCCAGCAGCCAAGAGAAGCGGGGGATTGATACGCAGTATTTT	CASSQEKRGIDTQYF
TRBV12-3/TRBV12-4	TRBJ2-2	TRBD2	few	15	TGTGCCAGCAGTCGGGGCGGGGGGAACACCGGGGAGCTGTTTTTT	CASSRGGGNTGELFF
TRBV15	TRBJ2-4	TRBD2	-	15	TGTGCCACCAGCAAAAGCGGGGGGAACTACAATGAGCAGTACTTC	CATSKSGGNYNEQYF
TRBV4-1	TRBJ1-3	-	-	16	TGCGCCAGCAGCCACCGTTCAGGGAAAGCTGGAAACACCATATATTTT	CASSHRSGKAGNTIYF